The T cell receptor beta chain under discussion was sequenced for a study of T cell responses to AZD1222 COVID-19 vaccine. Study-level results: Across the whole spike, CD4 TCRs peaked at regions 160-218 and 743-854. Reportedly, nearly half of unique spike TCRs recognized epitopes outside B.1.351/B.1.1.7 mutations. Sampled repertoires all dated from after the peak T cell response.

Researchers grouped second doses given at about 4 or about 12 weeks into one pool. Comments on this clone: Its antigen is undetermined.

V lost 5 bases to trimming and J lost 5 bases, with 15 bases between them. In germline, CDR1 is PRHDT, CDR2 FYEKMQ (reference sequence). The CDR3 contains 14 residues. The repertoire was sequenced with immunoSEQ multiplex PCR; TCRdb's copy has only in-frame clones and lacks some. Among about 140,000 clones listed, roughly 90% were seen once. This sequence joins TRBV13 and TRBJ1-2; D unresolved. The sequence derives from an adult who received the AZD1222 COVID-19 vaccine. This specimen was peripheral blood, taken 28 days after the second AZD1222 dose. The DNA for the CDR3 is TGTGCCAGCAGCGTCGCGGGCGAGGCATATGGCTACACCTTC. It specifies CASSVAGEAYGYTF. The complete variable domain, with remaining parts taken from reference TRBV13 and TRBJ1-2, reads AAGVIQSPRHLIKEKRETATLKCYPIPRHDTVYWYQQGPGQDPQFLISFYEKMQSDKGSIPDRFSAQQFSDYHSELNMSSLELGDSALYFCASSVAGEAYGYTFGSGTRLTVV.